Detailed here is one T cell receptor beta chain. What it recognizes is unknown. The sample originates from a study of cytomegalovirus exposure and HLA in healthy donors. Turning to the study itself: Approximately 180 million T cells yielded 100 million to 130 million unique TCR beta sequences, as an earlier analysis found.

The V gene lost 4 bases and the J gene lost 3 bases, with 12 bases spanning the gap. The CDR3 contains 15 residues. Germline V CDR1 and CDR2: SNHLY, FYNNEI. General observations from the study: Later analysis placed DRB1 highest and HLA-C lowest in TCR association rates, which differed by HLA locus. In a later analysis, at a false discovery rate of 0.05, about 17,000 TCR beta sequences matched HLA alleles. Later analysis revealed greater clonal expansion in HLA-associated TCR beta chains than in equally common others.

PCR was performed using 60 Vbeta and 13 Jbeta primers. Only in-frame clones appear in the TCRdb table, and some are missing; sequencing was by immunoSEQ multiplex PCR. The sample includes 75,000 to 80,000 clones, 78% seen only once; the top ten take 7.5% to 10%. The sequenced sample consisted of PBMCs. The clonotype originates from a woman in her 40s in good health and CMV-seropositive. J is TRBJ1-4 and V is TRBV2, with no clear D. CDR3 in DNA: TGTGCCAGCAGTGCAGAGAACAGATCTAATGAAAAACTGTTTTTT. Its protein is CASSAENRSNEKLFF.